The sequence of this TCR beta chain was determined in a study of blood T cell repertoires in COVID-19 (dated by TCRdb to 2019 to 2021). In the study overall: Collaborator samples came from the United States, Italy and Spain and covered acute and convalescent phases of COVID-19. Samples came from the ongoing ImmuneRACE study (first 160 participants) plus 1,254 subjects from 6 global collaborators. The dataset comprised deeply sampled blood TCRbeta repertoires from subjects exposed to, actively infected with, or recovered from COVID-19. A de-identified subject ID, COVID-19 status, age in years and sex were almost always included in the sample metadata. Where available, HLA class I and class II types were taken from metadata supplied by the sample provider and were not determined by assay-based typing. The repertoires were released in a freely available public database intended as a resource for research on the immune response to SARS-CoV-2. The prospective study material was composed of cDNA or gDNA derived from T cells, B-cell-depleted T cells, or PBMCs. Study-wide findings and limitations: Clinical and demographic metadata were provided uncurated, with the amount varying by source and participant.

Notes on this clone: Which antigen it targets is not known. Base qualities are not at hand, and no much larger clone is one base apart.

The immunoSEQ Assay, a bias-controlled multiplex PCR, was used to amplify TCRbeta CDR3 regions from genomic DNA. On the study's bioinformatics: Nucleated cell counts per sample were estimated from amplification of reference gene primers within the assay. To quantify the absolute abundance of each unique TCRbeta CDR3 rearrangement, sequence reads were collapsed and filtered. Productive Simpson clonality was computed per sample as the square root of Simpson's diversity index over productive rearrangements. In its TCRdb copy, this immuneACCESS table keeps in-frame sequences only and misses some clones. Where compared with another copy, unresolved V genes explain less than half of these, and the others have no known cause. V and J calls and clone size are given by that table; D and trimming were obtained from the DNA. In all, the sample holds 150,000 to 200,000 clones, and approximately 86% of those were seen once. Of the sample, roughly 8% is held by the ten largest clones.

Whole blood was collected in K2EDTA tubes by collaborating institutions according to the institutions' own protocols. Collaborator samples were shipped for TCRbeta analysis as frozen whole blood, isolated PBMCs, or DNA extracted from either sample type. The germline V gene gives CDR1 as SGHVS and CDR2 as FNYEAQ. V is cut back by 2 bases and J by 5 bases, with 6 bases in the junction unmatched. Measured from the cysteine to the phenylalanine, the CDR3 is 15 residues long. This entry keeps only the CDR3 DNA: 45 bases, framed from base 1. This clonotype was obtained from a man aged 55 to 70 with acute or convalescent COVID-19. Input material: peripheral blood. Rearrangement joined TRBV7-6 to TRBJ2-3, and TRBD1 aligns with 8 junction nucleotides. The encoded CDR3 is CASSLRQGSGDTQYF. The nucleotide sequence is given as TGTGCCAGCAGCTTACGACAGGGGTCTGGAGATACGCAGTATTTT.